These 5 T cell receptor beta chains were sequenced from one sample in a study of cytomegalovirus exposure and HLA in healthy donors. Primers: 60 Vbeta forward and 13 Jbeta reverse. Clones were sequenced by immunoSEQ multiplex PCR, and TCRdb holds only the in-frame ones, with some missing. The top ten hold roughly 4.2% of the sample, which has around 140,000 clones, over 60% seen once. Sequencing was done on a sample of PBMCs. The receptors come from a male donor in good health and CMV-seropositive.

The V gene is TRBV11-2, the J gene TRBJ2-7; 8 bases align to TRBD2. V shed 2 bases and J 2 bases; nucleotides not matched to a gene: 5. The CDR3 contains 15 residues. Germline V gene sequence: CDR1 SGHAT, CDR2 FQNNGV. In DNA form, the CDR3 reads TGTGCCAGCAGCTTATACCCCGGGGGGGCCTACGAGCAGTACTTC. Residues: CASSLYPGGAYEQYF.

The V and J genes are TRBV5-1 and TRBJ2-2; D uncertain. CDR1 SGHRS and CDR2 YFSETQ come from the germline V gene. This CDR3 has 16 residues. V was trimmed by 1 base and J by 1 base, leaving 11 bases between them. The chain's CDR3 is CASSLNNLMNTGELFF. CDR3 coding DNA: TGCGCCAGCAGCTTGAACAACCTCATGAACACCGGGGAGCTGTTTTTT.

The rearrangement uses TRBV21-1 and TRBJ2-7; TRBD1 is the table's D call, not checked against the DNA. TRBV21-1 constitutes a pseudogene. CDR3 length equals 13 residues. The CDR3 DNA reads as TGTGCCAGCAGCCCCACAGGGATCTACGAGCAGTACTTC. This gives the protein CASSPTGIYEQYF.

V gene TRBV29-1 combines with J gene TRBJ2-5; weak D call: TRBD2 (5 bases). This CDR3 comprises 14 residues. Trimming removed 0 bases at V and 4 bases at J, with 12 bases between. Germline V CDR1 and CDR2: SQVTM, ANQGSEA. DNA of the CDR3: TGCAGCGTTGAAGATCTCACTAGGCGAGAGACCCAGTACTTC. Its translation is CSVEDLTRRETQYF.

The CDR3 sequence: CASTQGVGGYTF. The CDR3 nucleotides are TGTGCCAGTACCCAGGGGGTAGGAGGCTACACCTTC. This chain links TRBV19 with TRBJ1-2, with 7 bases fitting TRBD1. Germline CDR1 LNHDA, CDR2 SQIVND (reference sequence). The V segment lost 7 bases and the J segment 8 bases; nucleotides outside the gene matches: 7. The CDR3 runs to 12 residues.